The source of this T cell receptor beta chain is a study of cytomegalovirus exposure and HLA in healthy donors (dated by TCRdb to 2015 to 2018). Regarding the research as a whole: An earlier analysis of several hundred of the donors reported about 300 Gb of sequence data and 95 million to 130 million unique TCR beta sequences obtained from approximately 180 million T cells. An early release that covered fewer than 750 HLA-typed donors contained about 290 gigabases of sequencing data and 80 million or so unique TCR sequences. To predict cytomegalovirus infection status, the study combined high-throughput TCR immunosequencing, statistical association of individual TCRs with disease status, and machine learning. HLA typing included class I and class II loci at four-digit resolution. Among the roughly 400 genotyped donors, around 81% belonged to the genetic ancestry cluster associated with self-reported Caucasian donors. Because of strong linkage in the cohort, roughly five DR-DQ haplotypes were treated as single units for association and clustering. The study aimed to test whether cataloging public T cell receptors could reveal signatures of past pathogen exposure. Every repertoire in the discovery cohort had been generated on one and the same sequencing platform. In addition to the first cohort of 650 to 800 subjects, a separate validation cohort of 120 different subjects was used. Across about 380 genotyped donors of the cohort, an average of roughly 250,000 unique TCR beta nucleotide sequences per donor were sequenced, and roughly a sixth of those sequences were non-productive. The number of donors typed differed by locus, with roughly 620-630 for A, B, C, DRB1 and DQB1, around 560 for DQA1, 606 for DPA1, and 450 to 480 for DPB1. A later genetic analysis used genome-wide SNP genotypes for about three fifths of the 666 donors, treating that subset as a discovery cohort. An earlier analysis of some 500 of the donors used high-throughput TCR beta sequencing to judge whether each TCR beta V gene segment behaved as functional or pseudogenic. The study profiled the T cell repertoires of under 850 subjects by immunosequencing and related them to cytomegalovirus serostatus. Rather than drawing on any new phenotypic data, the later analysis identified candidate immune exposures from TCR beta sequences and the way those sequences occurred across donors. A later analysis re-examined previously published TCR beta repertoires from over 500 donors and added high-resolution HLA genotyping to investigate patterns of TCR occurrence. Donor age, sex, ethnicity and CMV serostatus were compiled together with the repertoire data. General findings and caveats noted by the study authors: Only TCR beta chains were sequenced in this cohort, and the absence of alpha or paired-chain data limited detectable features. In a later analysis, several top co-occurrence clusters were reported to appear linked to parvovirus B19, influenza, CMV and Epstein-Barr virus. According to a later analysis, TCR association rates differed among HLA loci, with DRB1 alleles showing the most associated TCRs and HLA-C alleles showing the fewest. HLA typing was unavailable for some donors at each locus, so association tests used only the typed subset. Immune exposure information for the cohort was limited to CMV serostatus. Across donors, most TCR sequences were observed very rarely, whereas some public TCRs were present in many individuals. Strong co-occurrence of HLA alleles, especially DR and DQ, made assigning TCR associations to individual alleles difficult. A further reported finding was that TCR beta sequences accurately predicted the HLA-A and HLA-B alleles for most subjects in the first cohort. At a false discovery rate of 0.05, a later analysis linked roughly 17,000 TCR beta sequences to specific HLA alleles. An association between a missense DCLRE1C variant and V-gene and J-gene trimming of TCR beta chains was found in a later genetic analysis and replicated in an independent cohort. In vitro tests confirmed that a few of the cytomegalovirus-associated TCR beta chains recognize cytomegalovirus antigens. Correlated functional status among segregating V segments might be attributable to linkage disequilibrium, but an unknown experimental factor could not be ruled out. Most CMV-associated TCR beta chains appeared to be HLA-restricted in a later analysis, and the HLA associations seemed to be driven largely by CMV exposure. Because the 87-base-pair reads could not distinguish some IMGT-functional V segments, including TRBV6-2 and TRBV6-3, those segments were excluded. Seventeen rarely observed V segments, including chromosome 9 orphons, were excluded from the earlier analysis of several hundred of the donors because counts were too low. A group of highly shared sequence variants was considered likely to be a technical artifact of the sequencing pipeline. Compared with equally common non-associated chains, HLA-associated TCR beta chains in a later analysis were more clonally expanded and had lower generation probabilities. An earlier analysis of approximately 530 of the donors showed that most TCR beta V segments appeared in productive rearrangements either about 87% or about 30% of the time, which broadly matched IMGT annotations. Compared with the roughly 700-donor mean, donors in an Asian-associated ancestry cluster had fewer N-insertions in productive TCRs, according to a later genetic analysis. The authors suggested that the approach could potentially be generalized to other disease states and immunological phenotypes. The study listed approximately 160 TCR beta chains as associated with cytomegalovirus. The classifier was reported to diagnose cytomegalovirus status with high specificity and sensitivity in both the original cohort and the validation cohort. Presence/absence analyses assumed roughly uniform sequencing depth across donors, an assumption that may not hold.

In total, around 600 healthy bone marrow donors made up the cohort. At the time of sampling, all cohort members were nominally healthy, though unrecorded immune exposures were likely present. The donor tested CMV seronegative, placing the donor among the roughly 400 seronegative members of the cohort. A peripheral blood sample was provided by each donor, and peripheral blood mononuclear cells were used for TCR beta sequencing. Genomic DNA was extracted from the blood cell samples with the Qiagen DNeasy Blood Extraction Kit. The library was obtained by the immunoSEQ multiplex PCR assay. The multiplex PCR relied on a mix of 60 forward primers for TCR Vbeta segments and 13 reverse primers for TCR Jbeta segments. The CDR3 region of rearranged TCR beta genes was amplified from genomic DNA by a multiplex PCR assay. The amplified TCR beta libraries were sequenced on the Illumina HiSeq System as 87-base-pair reads. The published analysis was carried out like this. A later analysis tallied roughly 76 million unique TCR beta chains across the 700 or so repertoires, and 10 million to 11 million of those chains were shared by two or more donors. A nearest-neighbor algorithm error-corrected the raw reads and collapsed the reads into unique sequences, merging closely related sequences to remove PCR and sequencing errors. V, D and J gene segments were assigned by aligning CDR3 sequences to IMGT reference sequences. For a sequence to be retained, a match of at least six nucleotides was required to both a V gene segment and a J gene segment. Rearrangements were classified as productive when the CDR3 lacked stop codons and remained in frame with V and J, and all other rearrangements were classified as non-productive. Following IMGT convention, CDR3 was defined as the stretch from the second conserved V-encoded cysteine up to the conserved J-encoded phenylalanine. Sequences without an unambiguous match to a single V gene segment were excluded from the earlier analysis of 450 to 750 of the donors. In an earlier analysis of approximately 560 of the donors, a V segment was called functional when productive rearrangements were above 56.7%, and segregating when the standard deviation between donors exceeded 5%. A statistical classification framework was built to diagnose cytomegalovirus status from the catalog of TCR beta chain sequences. A later analysis assigned V and J genes by comparing TCR nucleotide sequences with IMGT/GENE-DB human TR gene sequences. The TCRdist pipeline was used in a later analysis to assign CDR3 sequences and most-parsimonious VDJ recombination scenarios. In a later analysis, every TCR beta chain was defined by the combination of its CDR3 amino acid sequence and its V-gene family, and reads without a unique V-gene family were dropped. A later analysis removed 500 to 600 highly shared, low-generation-probability nucleotide sequences to deal with suspected cross-contamination and a sequencing artifact. In a later analysis, a clonal expansion index was calculated for each public chain from normalized within-repertoire ranks of inferred template counts. Generation probabilities in a later analysis came from a VDJ recombination model fitted to out-of-frame rearrangements, and those results were checked against IGoR. A later analysis scored TCR-TCR, TCR-HLA and TCR-CMV co-occurrence with hypergeometric tests, applying a repertoire-size bias correction to TCR pairs. In a later analysis, false discovery rates were estimated by permuting HLA or CMV assignments 20 times. In a later analysis, co-occurring TCRs were grouped using DBSCAN, with TCRdist sequence similarity added in when clustering inside HLA-allele-positive subsets. Repertoires with fewer than 30,000 or more than 120,000 public chains were left out of co-occurrence clustering, as were a handful of repertoires with anomalous nucleotide sharing. As stored in TCRdb, this immuneACCESS dataset retains in-frame rearrangements with V and J assigned. A fraction of the clones does not appear; measured against another copy, unresolved V genes explain less than half of the discrepancy, and the remainder lacks a known reason. The D gene and trimming were derived from the DNA, and the V and J assignments and clone size from that table. For this sample there are around 180,000 clones; roughly 84% appear just once. Clones ranked in the top ten supply 0.2% to 0.3% of the sample.

Reading from cysteine to phenylalanine, the CDR3 counts 14 amino acids. Only the CDR3 region is kept as DNA, spanning 42 bases read in frame from base 1. V was cut back by 1 base and J by 1 base, leaving a gap of 7 bases between them. CDR1 and CDR2, per the germline V gene (reference sequence), are SEHNR and FQNEAQ. Notes on this clone: This clone's antigen is unknown. No clone much larger than this one lies a single base away; base qualities are absent.

This sequence originates from a girl under three years old in good health and CMV-seronegative. Sequencing was done on a sample of PBMCs. The V and J segments used are TRBV7-9 and TRBJ2-5; the D gene is unclear. The sequenced DNA: TGTGCCAGCAGCTTAGAACGGTTCCAAGAGACCCAGTACTTC. Its protein is CASSLERFQETQYF.